This note documents a single T cell receptor (beta chain) sequence. Antigen specificity is unknown. If patients had autoimmune disease history or systemic immunosuppression, they were excluded. This sample was taken from a study of OX40 agonist ivuxolimab in advanced cancers. Background on the study: Patients were given ivuxolimab, an antibody that agonizes OX40 (CD134). Aged about 23 to 90 with a mean of around 60 years, they were around 79% male. Study results and caveats: Antigen specificity of clonally expanded peripheral T cells was not established.

The repertoire was sequenced with immunoSEQ multiplex PCR; TCRdb's copy has only in-frame clones and lacks some. The data contain about 89,000 clones, roughly 93% of them singletons. The CDR3 is made up of 16 amino acids. The clonotype comes from an adult with an advanced solid tumor such as melanoma, head and neck, liver or kidney cancer. Sample: CD4+ or CD8+ T cells sorted from blood, taken in a trial of the OX40 agonist ivuxolimab. The rearrangement links TRBV12-2 to TRBJ1-5. TRBV12-2 is annotated as a pseudogene. CDR3 DNA sequence: TGTGCAAGTCCCCCGGGCCGGAAGGATAGCAATCAGCCCCAGCATTTT. This gives the protein CASPPGRKDSNQPQHF.